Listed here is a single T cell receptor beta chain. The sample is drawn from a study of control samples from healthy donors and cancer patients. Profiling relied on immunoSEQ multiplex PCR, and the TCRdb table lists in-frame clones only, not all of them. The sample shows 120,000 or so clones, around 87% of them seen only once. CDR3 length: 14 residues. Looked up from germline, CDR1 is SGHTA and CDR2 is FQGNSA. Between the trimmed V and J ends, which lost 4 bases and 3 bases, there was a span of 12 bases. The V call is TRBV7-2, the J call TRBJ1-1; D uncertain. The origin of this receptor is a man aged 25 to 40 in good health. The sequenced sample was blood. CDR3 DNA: TGTGCCAGCAGCTCCGCGGGCGGGTACACTGAAGCTTTCTTT. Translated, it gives CASSSAGGYTEAFF.